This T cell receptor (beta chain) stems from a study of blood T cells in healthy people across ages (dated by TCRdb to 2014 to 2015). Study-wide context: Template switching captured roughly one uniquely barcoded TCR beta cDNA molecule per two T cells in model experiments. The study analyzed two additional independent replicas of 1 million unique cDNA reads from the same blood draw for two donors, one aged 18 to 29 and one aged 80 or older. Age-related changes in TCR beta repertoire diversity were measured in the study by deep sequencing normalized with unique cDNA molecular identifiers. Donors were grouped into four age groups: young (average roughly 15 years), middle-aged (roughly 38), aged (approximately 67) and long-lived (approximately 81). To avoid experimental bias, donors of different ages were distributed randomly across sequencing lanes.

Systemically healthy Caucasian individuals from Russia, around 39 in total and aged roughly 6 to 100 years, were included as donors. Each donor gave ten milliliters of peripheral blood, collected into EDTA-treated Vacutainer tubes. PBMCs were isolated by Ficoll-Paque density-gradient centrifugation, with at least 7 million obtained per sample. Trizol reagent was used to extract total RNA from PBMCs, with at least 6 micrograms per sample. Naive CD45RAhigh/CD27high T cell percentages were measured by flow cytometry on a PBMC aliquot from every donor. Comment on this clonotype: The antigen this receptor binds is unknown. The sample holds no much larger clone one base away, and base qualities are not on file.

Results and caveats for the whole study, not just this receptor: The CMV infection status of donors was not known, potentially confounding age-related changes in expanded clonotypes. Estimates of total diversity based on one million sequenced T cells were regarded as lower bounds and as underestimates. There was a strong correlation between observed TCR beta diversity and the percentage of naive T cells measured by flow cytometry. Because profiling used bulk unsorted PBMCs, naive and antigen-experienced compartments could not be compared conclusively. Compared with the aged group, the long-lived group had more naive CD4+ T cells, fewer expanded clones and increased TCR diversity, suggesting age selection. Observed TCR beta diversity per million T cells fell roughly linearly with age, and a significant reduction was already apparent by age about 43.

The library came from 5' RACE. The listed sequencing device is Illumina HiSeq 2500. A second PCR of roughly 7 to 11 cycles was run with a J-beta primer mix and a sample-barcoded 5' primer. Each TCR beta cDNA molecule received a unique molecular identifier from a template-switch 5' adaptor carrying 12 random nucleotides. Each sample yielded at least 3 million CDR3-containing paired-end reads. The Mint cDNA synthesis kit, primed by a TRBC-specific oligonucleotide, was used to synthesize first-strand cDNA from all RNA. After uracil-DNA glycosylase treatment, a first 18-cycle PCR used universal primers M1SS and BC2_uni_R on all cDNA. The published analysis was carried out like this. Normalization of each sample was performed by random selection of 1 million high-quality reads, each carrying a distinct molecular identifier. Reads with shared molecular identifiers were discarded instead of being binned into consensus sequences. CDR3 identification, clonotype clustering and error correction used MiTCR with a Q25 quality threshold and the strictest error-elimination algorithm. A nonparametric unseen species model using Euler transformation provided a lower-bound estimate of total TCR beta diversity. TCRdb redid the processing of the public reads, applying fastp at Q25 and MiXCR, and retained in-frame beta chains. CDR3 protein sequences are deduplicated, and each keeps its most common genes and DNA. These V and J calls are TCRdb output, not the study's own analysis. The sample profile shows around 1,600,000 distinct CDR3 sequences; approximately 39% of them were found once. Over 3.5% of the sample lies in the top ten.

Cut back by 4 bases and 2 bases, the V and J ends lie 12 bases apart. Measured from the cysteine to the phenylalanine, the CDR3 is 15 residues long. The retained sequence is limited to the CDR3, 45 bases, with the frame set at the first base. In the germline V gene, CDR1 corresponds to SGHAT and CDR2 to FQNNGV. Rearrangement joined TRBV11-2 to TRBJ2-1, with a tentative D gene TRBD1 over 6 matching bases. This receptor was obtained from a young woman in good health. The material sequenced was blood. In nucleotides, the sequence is TGTGCCAGCAGCTCTCTCCAGGGGCCCTACAATGAGCAGTTCTTC. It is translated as CASSSLQGPYNEQFF.